The 22 T cell receptor beta chains below all came from one sample that was sequenced in a study of PD-L1 blockade in urothelial cancer. Clones were read by immunoSEQ multiplex PCR, and TCRdb kept only the in-frame ones, dropping some. The sample comprises fewer than 65,000 clones, around nine tenths of which are singletons, and roughly 14% rests with the top ten. Time point meaning: pretreatment peripheral blood. Sequences were derived from PBMCs, sampled around atezolizumab (anti-PD-L1) treatment. The source of these receptors is a woman in her sixties with urothelial cancer.

On this clone itself: One junction end disagrees with the germline gene, perhaps due to a read error. The chain is built from TRBV10-3 and TRBJ2-1; 15 bases are shared with TRBD2. Germline CDR1 is ENHRY and CDR2 is SYGVKD. CDR3 length: 16 residues. CDR3 coding DNA: TGTGCCATACGGACTAGCGGGAGGGGGGGCTACAATAAGCAGTTCTTC. The encoded protein is CAIRTSGRGGYNKQFF.

This chain connects TRBV6-5 to TRBJ2-1; 8 bases align to TRBD2. The CDR3 is made up of 15 amino acids. Trimming removed 4 bases from V and 7 bases from J; junction bases left unmatched: 9. Germline-derived CDR1 and CDR2 are MNHEY and SVGAGI. The CDR3 DNA reads as TGTGCCAGCAGTTTGGGGACTAGTTTTGGAAATGAGCAGTTCTTC. Translated: CASSLGTSFGNEQFF.

The rearrangement joins TRBV13 to TRBJ2-1, with D perhaps TRBD2 (6 bases). The CDR3 sequence is 16 residues long. CDR1 is PRHDT, CDR2 FYEKMQ, per germline (reference sequence). V was cut by 2 bases and J by 2 bases, with 13 bases left in between. The CDR3 DNA sequence: TGTGCCAGCAGCTTATGGACCGTAGCGGCCTACAATGAGCAGTTCTTC. This translates into CASSLWTVAAYNEQFF.

Sample share makes this clone medium-sized. V gene TRBV6-4 combines with J gene TRBJ2-2, with 10 bases lining up with TRBD1. This CDR3 has 14 residues. Per the germline V gene, CDR1 is MRHNA and CDR2 is SNTAGT. V was clipped by 2 bases and J by 6 bases; unmatched bases: 0. The CDR3 reads CASSDGQGAGELFF. The CDR3 DNA reads TGTGCCAGCAGTGACGGACAGGGGGCCGGGGAGCTGTTTTTT.

Only a few counts were recorded for this clone. This chain joins TRBV9 and TRBJ2-3; 8 bases map to TRBD1. There are 16 residues in the CDR3. Trimming at V came to 0 bases and at J to 2 bases, leaving 5 bases not matched to a gene. The germline gives CDR1 SGDLS, CDR2 YYNGEE. The CDR3 nucleotides are TGTGCCAGCAGCGTAGGGGCAGGGGGCCCCACAGATACGCAGTATTTT. It specifies CASSVGAGGPTDTQYF.

This clone has only one observation. The rearrangement joins TRBV28 to TRBJ1-2, with D possibly being TRBD1 (6 bases). The V gene's germline CDR1 is MDHEN and CDR2 SYDVKM. V was clipped by 2 bases and J by 3 bases, with 13 bases between them. CDR3 length equals 15 residues. CDR3 sequence (DNA): TGTGCCAGCAGTTTAGAGCAGGGGAGGGACTATGGCTACACCTTC. Its translation is CASSLEQGRDYGYTF.

This chain joins TRBV2 and TRBJ1-1, with a tentative D call TRBD1 (5 bases). Trimming cost V 4 bases and J 6 bases, with 15 bases left between them. This CDR3 region has 14 residues. In germline, CDR1 is SNHLY, CDR2 FYNNEI. Here the CDR3 reads CASSVRQFTPEAFF. The CDR3 DNA sequence: TGTGCCAGCAGTGTACGACAGTTTACTCCTGAAGCTTTCTTT.

The chain recombines TRBV7-8 with TRBJ2-2; the D is unclear. Germline V CDR1 and CDR2: SGHVS, FQNEAQ. This CDR3 spans 14 amino acids. Trimming left V 2 bases short and J 5 bases short, with 9 bases between. The CDR3: CASSLSGSTGELFF. The CDR3 coding sequence is TGTGCCAGCAGCTTATCCGGTTCTACCGGGGAGCTGTTTTTT.

The chain joins TRBV7-9 to TRBJ2-7, with TRBD2 as a possible D gene (6 bases). In germline, CDR1 is SEHNR, CDR2 FQNEAQ (reference sequence). The CDR3 is 14 amino acids. Trimming cost V 6 bases and J 3 bases, with 15 bases left between them. The CDR3 reads CASRPGAGVYEQYF. CDR3 bases: TGTGCCAGCAGACCGGGAGCTGGGGTCTACGAGCAGTACTTC.

This clone showed up just a few times. The rearrangement links TRBV6-6 to TRBJ2-7; a possible D gene is TRBD1 (6 bases). V lost 5 bases and J lost 2, with 13 bases in between. The V gene's germline CDR1 is MNHNY and CDR2 SVGAGI (reference sequence). The CDR3 spans 14 residues. CDR3 amino acids: CASSHGTTTYEQYF. CDR3 nucleotides: TGTGCCAGCAGTCACGGGACAACCACCTACGAGCAGTACTTC.

The chain uses TRBV19 and TRBJ1-2; TRBD1 aligns across 12 bases. Germline assignment: CDR1 LNHDA and CDR2 SQIVND (reference sequence). After removal of 5 bases from V and 5 bases from J, the junction contained 9 bases not matched to a gene. The CDR3 totals 16 residues. The CDR3 sequence: CASSYGTGGAKYGYTF. As DNA, the CDR3 is TGTGCCAGTAGTTACGGGACAGGGGGCGCAAAATATGGCTACACCTTC. The whole variable domain, remainder taken from reference TRBV19 and TRBJ1-2, is DGGITQSPKYLFRKEGQNVTLSCEQNLNHDAMYWYRQDPGQGLRLIYYSQIVNDFQKGDIAEGYSVSREKKESFPLTVTSAQKNPTAFYLCASSYGTGGAKYGYTFGSGTRLTVV.

This clone showed up just once. V and J are TRBV11-2 and TRBJ2-7, with 11 bases that match TRBD1. J lost 6 bases, V lost 5 bases, and 6 bases had no gene match. Germline-derived CDR1 and CDR2 are SGHAT and FQNNGV. This CDR3 is 14 amino acids long. The CDR3 region has the DNA TGTGCCAGCAGCCGAGGGACAGGGGGAGGCGAGCAGTACTTC. It encodes CASSRGTGGGEQYF.

This sequence joins TRBV19 and TRBJ1-6; TRBD1 matches 8 bases. Per germline, CDR1 LNHDA and CDR2 SQIVND (reference sequence). J lost 6 bases, V lost 5 bases, and 3 bases had no gene match. The CDR3 extends over 14 amino acids. The CDR3 DNA follows: TGTGCCAGTAGTCCGGGACAGGTTAATTCACCCCTCCACTTT. Amino acids: CASSPGQVNSPLHF.

The V and J genes are TRBV25-1 and TRBJ2-3, with 7 bases lining up with TRBD2. Germline V gives CDR1 MGHDK, CDR2 SYGVNS. V lost 8 bases to trimming and J lost 5 bases; unmatched junction nucleotides: 10. This CDR3 contains 14 residues. CDR3 in DNA: TGTGCCAGCGGCATCGCGGGGGTTGGAGATACGCAGTATTTT. The encoded protein is CASGIAGVGDTQYF.

The chain carries TRBV28 and TRBJ2-7, with 7 bases that match TRBD2. This CDR3 is built from 14 residues. Germline V gene data show CDR1 as MDHEN and CDR2 as SYDVKM. Trimming took 5 bases from V and 4 from J; bases not matched to a gene: 8. The CDR3 region has the DNA TGTGCCAGCAGTGGCAGCGGGGATCTTTACGAGCAGTACTTC. It encodes CASSGSGDLYEQYF.

This chain links TRBV6-6 with TRBJ1-6; D unclear. Trimming took 6 bases from V and 7 from J, leaving 7 bases between them. The CDR3 length is 12 residues. CDR1 and CDR2 from the germline V gene are MNHNY and SVGAGI (reference sequence). The CDR3 spells CASRQQNSPLHF. CDR3 DNA: TGTGCCAGCAGACAACAGAATTCACCCCTCCACTTT.

This clone was observed a single time. The chain uses TRBV15 and TRBJ1-2, with D unclear. V was clipped by 5 bases and J by 1 base, with 20 bases between them. The CDR3 runs to 17 residues. CDR1 and CDR2 from the germline V gene are LNHNV and YYDKDF (reference sequence). CDR3 region: CATSGPHLGLVNYGYTF. CDR3 DNA: TGTGCCACCAGCGGCCCCCACTTAGGACTGGTTAACTATGGCTACACCTTC.

The V and J genes are TRBV19 and TRBJ1-1, with a weak D call TRBD1 (5 bases). V was shortened by 1 base and J by 4 bases, with 19 bases between the two germline ends. The CDR3 runs to 17 residues. CDR1 and CDR2 (germline): LNHDA, SQIVND (reference sequence). DNA for the CDR3: TGTGCCAGTAGTATAGGCATAGGTTCGGGGGTTTTCACTGAAGCTTTCTTT. Protein product: CASSIGIGSGVFTEAFF.

The chain carries TRBV10-3 and TRBJ1-1; 7 bases line up with TRBD1. This CDR3 has 14 residues. Germline-derived CDR1 and CDR2 are ENHRY and SYGVKD. Trimming took 10 bases from V and 2 from J; bases not matched to a gene: 10. The DNA for the CDR3 is TGTGCCACCCGAGAGGGACAGCTAAACACTGAAGCTTTCTTT. Its translation is CATREGQLNTEAFF.

This chain links TRBV4-2 with TRBJ2-1; TRBD2 is a possible D gene (5 bases). The length of the CDR3 is 17 residues. Trimming cost V 0 bases and J 0 bases, with 12 bases left between them. Per the germline V gene, CDR1 is LGHNA and CDR2 is YNFKEQ. CDR3 sequence (DNA): TGTGCCAGCAGCCAAGATGCGGGCACGCTCTCCTACAATGAGCAGTTCTTC. Residues: CASSQDAGTLSYNEQFF.

The V call is TRBV11-2, the J call TRBJ2-1; D is unclear. Germline V gives CDR1 SGHAT, CDR2 FQNNGV. Trimming stripped 3 bases from V and 9 bases from J, with 9 bases between. The CDR3 spans 12 residues. As DNA, the CDR3 is TGTGCCAGCAGCTTGAGGCGAGGTGAGCAGTTCTTC. This encodes CASSLRRGEQFF.

V and J are TRBV4-2 and TRBJ2-5, with 12 bases aligning to TRBD2. The V gene end was trimmed by 5 bases and the J gene end by 0 bases; junction bases not matched to a gene: 7. This CDR3 contains 17 residues. Per the germline V gene, CDR1 is LGHNA and CDR2 is YNFKEQ. Here the CDR3 reads CASSAEASGGDQETQYF. CDR3 nucleotide sequence: TGTGCCAGCAGCGCTGAGGCTAGCGGGGGGGACCAAGAGACCCAGTACTTC.